This T cell receptor (beta chain) originates from a study of T-cell memory formation after mild COVID-19. The germline V gene encodes CDR1 SQVTM and CDR2 ANQGSEA. After removal of 6 bases from V and 5 bases from J, the junction contained 9 bases not matched to a gene. The CDR3 consists of 14 residues. Findings of the study overall: CD4+ contracting clones were mainly CM and EM; CD8+ ones, EMRA.

Of note for this clonotype: Its antigen is undetermined.

Using its own MiXCR run on the 5' RACE reads, TCRdb lists one record per CDR3 protein. Of tens of thousands of distinct CDR3 sequences listed, around 17% are singletons. This receptor was identified in an adult woman who had mild COVID-19 (a few samples of this study predate the infection). Cell type and time point are not known. The gene calls are TRBV29-1 and TRBJ2-1, with TRBD2 matching 8 bases. Input material: PBMCs or a T cell subset sorted from them (not recorded which). The CDR3, as DNA: TGCAGCGTCTCAGCGGGAGCTCTCGACAATGAGCAGTTCTTC. It translates to CSVSAGALDNEQFF.